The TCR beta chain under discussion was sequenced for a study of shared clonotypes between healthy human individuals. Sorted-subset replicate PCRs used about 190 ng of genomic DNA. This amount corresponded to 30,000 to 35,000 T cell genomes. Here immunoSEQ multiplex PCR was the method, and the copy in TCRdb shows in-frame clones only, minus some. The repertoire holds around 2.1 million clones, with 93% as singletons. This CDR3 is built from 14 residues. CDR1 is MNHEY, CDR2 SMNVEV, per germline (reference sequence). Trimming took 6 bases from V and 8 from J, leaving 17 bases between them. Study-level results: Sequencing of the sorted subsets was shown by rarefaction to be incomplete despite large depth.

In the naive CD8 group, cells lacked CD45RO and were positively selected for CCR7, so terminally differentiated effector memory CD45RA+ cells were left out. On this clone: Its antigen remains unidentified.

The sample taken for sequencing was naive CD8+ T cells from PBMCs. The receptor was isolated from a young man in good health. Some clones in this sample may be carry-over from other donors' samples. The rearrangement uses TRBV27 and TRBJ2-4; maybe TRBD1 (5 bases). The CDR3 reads CASSPNSGYDIQYF. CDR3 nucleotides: TGTGCCAGCAGCCCGAATTCAGGGTACGACATTCAGTACTTC.